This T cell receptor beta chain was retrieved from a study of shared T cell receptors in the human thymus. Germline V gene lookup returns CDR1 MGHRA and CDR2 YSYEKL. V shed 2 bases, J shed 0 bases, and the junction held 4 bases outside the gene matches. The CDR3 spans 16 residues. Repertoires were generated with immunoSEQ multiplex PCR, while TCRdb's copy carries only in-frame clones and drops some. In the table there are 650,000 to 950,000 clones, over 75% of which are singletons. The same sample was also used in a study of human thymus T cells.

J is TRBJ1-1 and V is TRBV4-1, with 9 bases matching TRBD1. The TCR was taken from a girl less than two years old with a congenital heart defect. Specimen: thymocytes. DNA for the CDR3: TGCGCCAGCAGCCAAAGGACAGGGGCGATGAACACTGAAGCTTTCTTT. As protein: CASSQRTGAMNTEAFF.